This T cell receptor beta chain was retrieved from a study of blood T cell repertoires in COVID-19. For the study at large: The analysed material was cDNA or gDNA that came from T cells, B-cell-depleted T cells, or PBMCs.

Germline CDR1 SGHNT, CDR2 YYREEE (reference sequence). With 1 base clipped from V and 5 bases from J, the junction kept 3 bases outside the gene matches. This CDR3 is built from 13 residues. TCRdb keeps only in-frame clones here, not all; method: immunoSEQ multiplex PCR. The data hold 150,000 to 200,000 clones, with roughly nine tenths observed a single time. Source material: peripheral blood. This clonotype was obtained from a human donor in a cohort sampled during active COVID-19. The chain carries TRBV5-4 and TRBJ2-7, with 7 bases lining up with TRBD1. The CDR3 reads CASSLQGTDEQYF. DNA of the CDR3: TGTGCCAGCAGCTTGCAGGGGACAGACGAGCAGTACTTC.